What follows are 19 T cell receptor beta chains derived from one specimen sequenced in a study of T cells after yellow fever vaccination. TCRdb passed the 5' RACE reads through MiXCR, listing each CDR3 protein once. The sample consists of 99,000 or so distinct CDR3 sequences, around 5.8% of them appearing once. The sequences come from CD8+ T cells sorted from PBMCs, collected 10 days after the yellow fever booster vaccination. Source of these receptors: a man aged 18 to 29 who received the YFV17D yellow fever vaccine.

The table lists this clonotype with many counts. The J gene is TRBJ2-7, the V gene TRBV4-3; TRBD1 is a possible D gene (5 bases). The germline V gene has CDR1 LGHNA and CDR2 YSLEER. V lost 2 bases to trimming and J lost 6 bases, with 11 bases between them. The CDR3 is made up of 13 amino acids. The CDR3 coding sequence is TGCGCCAGCAGCCAATCGCAGGGTAGCGAGCAGTACTTC. Its translation is CASSQSQGSEQYF.

On this clonotype itself: At one of its ends the junction is not consistent with the germline gene, which may arise from a read error. The chain combines TRBV27 with TRBJ2-1; weak D call: TRBD2 (6 bases). The V gene's germline CDR1 is MNHEY and CDR2 SMNVEV (reference sequence). This CDR3 is built from 15 residues. The CDR3 sequence is CASSYASVPYYEQFF. For the CDR3, the DNA is TGTGCCAGCAGCTACGCTAGCGTCCCCTACTATGAGCAGTTCTTC.

There are many counts of this clonotype. The rearrangement uses TRBV4-1 and TRBJ2-2, with D perhaps assigned TRBD1 or TRBD2 (5 bases each). V lost 6 bases and J 4 bases, leaving 15 bases between the germline ends. The CDR3 is 15 amino acids. CDR1 MGHRA and CDR2 YSYEKL come from the germline V gene. This CDR3 reads CASRPPAGATGELFF. The DNA for the CDR3 is TGCGCCAGCAGGCCGCCCGCCGGGGCCACCGGGGAGCTGTTTTTT.

J is TRBJ1-4 and V is TRBV6-6; D is unclear. Germline V gives CDR1 MNHNY, CDR2 SVGAGI (reference sequence). The CDR3 consists of 14 residues. V lost 1 base, J lost 6 bases, and 9 bases lay in between. In nucleotides, the CDR3 is TGTGCCAGCAGTTACTGGGATCGACATGAAAAACTGTTTTTT. Translated, it gives CASSYWDRHEKLFF.

The chain employs TRBV4-1 and TRBJ1-4, with 8 bases aligning to TRBD1. The CDR3 has 18 residues. After removal of 4 bases from V and 0 bases from J, the junction contained 10 bases not matched to a gene. The V gene's germline CDR1 is MGHRA and CDR2 YSYEKL. CDR3 amino acids: CASSLGQGAYTTNEKLFF. CDR3 DNA sequence: TGCGCCAGCAGCCTCGGACAGGGCGCGTATACAACTAATGAAAAACTGTTTTTT.

The V call is TRBV4-1, the J call TRBJ2-5; either TRBD1 or TRBD2 may supply D (6 bases each). Germline V gene lookup returns CDR1 MGHRA and CDR2 YSYEKL. The CDR3 extends over 16 amino acids. Trimming shortened V by 3 bases and J by 2 bases, and 16 bases separated the two germline ends. The CDR3 nucleotides read TGCGCCAGCAGCCATCCTGGAGGGGGGCTACAAGAGACCCAGTACTTC. Protein sequence: CASSHPGGGLQETQYF.

The genes are TRBV4-1 and TRBJ1-6, with D perhaps matching TRBD1 (6 bases). Germline V gene lookup returns CDR1 MGHRA and CDR2 YSYEKL. Trimming took 0 bases from V and 8 from J, leaving 11 bases between them. This CDR3 contains 15 residues. The CDR3 loop reads CASSQEHREDSPLHF. In DNA form, the CDR3 reads TGCGCCAGCAGCCAAGAACACAGGGAGGATTCACCCCTCCACTTT.

The rearrangement links TRBV4-3 to TRBJ1-1, with D maybe TRBD1 (5 bases). V was trimmed by 0 bases and J by 0 bases, leaving 14 bases between them. In germline, CDR1 is LGHNA, CDR2 YSLEER. This CDR3 comprises 17 residues. CDR3 sequence (DNA): TGCGCCAGCAGCCAAGAAGTGGCAGGGACCATGAACACTGAAGCTTTCTTT. It specifies CASSQEVAGTMNTEAFF.

The chain is built from TRBV19 and TRBJ2-1; 10 bases fit TRBD1. The CDR3 contains 15 residues. The V gene end was trimmed by 5 bases and the J gene end by 9 bases; junction bases not matched to a gene: 10. Germline values: CDR1 LNHDA, CDR2 SQIVND (reference sequence). CDR3 nucleotides: TGTGCCAGTAGTCTTTCGGGACAGGGGTTTGGTGAGCAGTTCTTC. Translated: CASSLSGQGFGEQFF.

This clonotype was detected many times. This chain uses TRBV4-3 with TRBJ2-2; D might be TRBD1 (6 bases). V dropped 0 bases and J dropped 5 bases, with 16 bases sitting between them. The germline V gene encodes CDR1 LGHNA and CDR2 YSLEER. This CDR3 contains 17 residues. The CDR3 loop is CASSQDFLVRGTGELFF. In DNA, the CDR3 is TGCGCCAGCAGCCAAGATTTCCTAGTGAGGGGGACCGGGGAGCTGTTTTTT.

The chain recombines TRBV4-3 with TRBJ1-1, with D possibly being TRBD1 (5 bases). The CDR3 loop spans 15 amino acids. The germline V and J ends were trimmed by 0 bases and 6 bases, with 14 bases remaining between them. The V gene's germline CDR1 is LGHNA and CDR2 YSLEER. CDR3 residues: CASSQDGGRGAEAFF. For the CDR3, the DNA is TGCGCCAGCAGCCAAGACGGAGGAAGGGGCGCTGAAGCTTTCTTT.

This clonotype was detected ten times or more. The CDR3 coding sequence is TGTGCCAGCAGCCAAGCCCTAACCTACGAGCAGTACTTC. Its translation: CASSQALTYEQYF. The chain has TRBV14 and TRBJ2-7; no firm D call. Trimming removed 1 base at V and 2 bases at J, with 6 bases between. The germline gives CDR1 SGHDN, CDR2 FVKESK. The CDR3 length is 13 residues.

This clonotype occurred a few times. The chain uses TRBV19 and TRBJ1-1; maybe TRBD1 (5 bases). Germline V lookup: CDR1 LNHDA, CDR2 SQIVND (reference sequence). CDR3 length: 17 amino acids. V gave up 0 bases and J gave up 2 bases, with 16 bases separating them. CDR3 nucleotide sequence: TGTGCCAGTAGTATAGATCAGAAGGGGAAGATAAACACTGAAGCTTTCTTT. Translation gives CASSIDQKGKINTEAFF.

This clonotype came up a few times. V gene TRBV20-1 combines with J gene TRBJ2-7, with a tentative D call TRBD2 (6 bases). Germline CDR1 is DFQATT and CDR2 is SNEGSKA (reference sequence). Trimming took 5 bases from V and 7 from J, leaving 18 bases between them. This CDR3 has 13 amino acids. The CDR3 sequence: CSALTGVSGEQYF. CDR3 in DNA: TGCAGTGCTCTGACGGGGGTCTCGGGTGAGCAGTACTTC.

The chain carries TRBV5-1 and TRBJ2-2, with D tentatively TRBD2 (6 bases). The V end was cut by 4 bases, the J end by 0 bases, with 16 bases between. CDR1 is SGHRS, CDR2 YFSETQ, per germline. The CDR3 is made up of 17 amino acids. CDR3 in amino acids: CASSRGLTGANTGELFF. The CDR3 bases are TGCGCCAGCAGCCGGGGACTGACGGGCGCGAACACCGGGGAGCTGTTTTTT.

This clonotype has a handful of counts. This chain joins TRBV7-9 and TRBJ1-2; D unresolved. This CDR3 has 13 amino acids. The V gene lost 5 bases and the J gene lost 4 bases, with 11 bases spanning the gap. The germline V gene encodes CDR1 SEHNR and CDR2 FQNEAQ (reference sequence). Here the CDR3 reads CASSPLGSYGYTF. DNA of the CDR3: TGTGCCAGCAGCCCCTTAGGTAGCTATGGCTACACCTTC.

The rearrangement joins TRBV7-9 to TRBJ2-1, with 8 bases matching TRBD1. V lost 3 bases and J lost 8; bases outside the gene matches: 12. The CDR3 has 16 amino acids. The germline CDR1 and CDR2 sequences are SEHNR and FQNEAQ (reference sequence). DNA for the CDR3: TGTGCCAGCAGCTTTGCGACGGACTACAGGGGGGATGAGCAGTTCTTC. Its protein product is CASSFATDYRGDEQFF.

This clonotype occurred a few times. The V and J genes are TRBV4-3 and TRBJ1-3; 8 bases line up with TRBD1. With V trimmed by 8 bases and J by 2 bases, 8 bases remained unmatched. CDR1 and CDR2 (germline): LGHNA, YSLEER. The CDR3 sequence is 15 residues long. The DNA of the CDR3 is TGCGCCAGCGGACTGGACAGGGAGGCTGGAAACACCATATATTTT. Translating it yields CASGLDREAGNTIYF.

This clonotype has a count of ten or more. The chain employs TRBV4-1 and TRBJ2-3, with 9 positions matching TRBD1. Germline V lookup: CDR1 MGHRA, CDR2 YSYEKL. The V and J ends lost 8 bases and 1 base, in that order; junction bases with no gene match: 7. The CDR3 is made up of 15 amino acids. This chain's CDR3 is CASFPGTGRTDTQYF. In DNA, the CDR3 is TGCGCCAGCTTCCCCGGGACAGGGCGCACAGATACGCAGTATTTT.